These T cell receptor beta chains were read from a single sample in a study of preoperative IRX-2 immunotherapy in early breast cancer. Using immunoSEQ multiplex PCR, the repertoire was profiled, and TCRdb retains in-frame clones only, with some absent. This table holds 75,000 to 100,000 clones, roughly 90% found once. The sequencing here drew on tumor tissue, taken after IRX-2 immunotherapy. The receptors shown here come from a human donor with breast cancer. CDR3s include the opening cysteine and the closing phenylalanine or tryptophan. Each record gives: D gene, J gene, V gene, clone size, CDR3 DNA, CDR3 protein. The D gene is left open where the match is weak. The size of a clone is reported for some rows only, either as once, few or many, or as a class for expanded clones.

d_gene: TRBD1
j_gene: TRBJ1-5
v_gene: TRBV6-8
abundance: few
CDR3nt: TGTGCCAGCAGTTACCGGGGGACAGGGGAGCGTCAGCCCCAGCATTTT
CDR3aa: CASSYRGTGERQPQHF

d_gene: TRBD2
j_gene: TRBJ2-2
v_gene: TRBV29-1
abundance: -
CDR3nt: TGCAGCGTGATAGCGGGAGACGGCACCGGGGAGCTGTTTTTT
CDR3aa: CSVIAGDGTGELFF

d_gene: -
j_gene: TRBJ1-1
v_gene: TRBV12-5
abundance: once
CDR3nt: TGTGCTAGTGGTTTAGGGACGGCGAACACTGAAGCTTTCTTT
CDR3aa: CASGLGTANTEAFF

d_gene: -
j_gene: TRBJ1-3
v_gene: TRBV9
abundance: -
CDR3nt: TGTGCCAGCAGCTTAGGGCAGCCGGGCTCTGGAAACACCATATATTTT
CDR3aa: CASSLGQPGSGNTIYF

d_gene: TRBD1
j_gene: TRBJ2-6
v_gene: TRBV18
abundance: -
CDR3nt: TGTGCCAGCTCACCTAAGGCAGGGGGCGAGGGGGCCAACGTCCTGACTTTC
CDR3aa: CASSPKAGGEGANVLTF

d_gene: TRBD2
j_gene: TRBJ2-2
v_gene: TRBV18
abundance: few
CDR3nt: TGTGCCAGCTCACCATTGACTAGCGGGACCACCGGGGAGCTGTTTTTT
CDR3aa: CASSPLTSGTTGELFF

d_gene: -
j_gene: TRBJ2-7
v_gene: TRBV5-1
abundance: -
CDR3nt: TGCGCCAGCAGCGTGGCCCCCCAGACCCCCTACGAGCAGTACTTC
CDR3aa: CASSVAPQTPYEQYF

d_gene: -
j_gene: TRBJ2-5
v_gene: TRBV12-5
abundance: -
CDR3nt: TGTGCTAGTGGTTTCGGGGACGGCGGTGAAGAGACCCAGTACTTC
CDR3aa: CASGFGDGGEETQYF

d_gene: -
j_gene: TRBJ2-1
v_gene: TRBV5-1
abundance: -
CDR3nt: TGCGCCAGCAGCTTGGGTGTGGGTCCCTCCAATGAGCAGTTCTTC
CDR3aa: CASSLGVGPSNEQFF

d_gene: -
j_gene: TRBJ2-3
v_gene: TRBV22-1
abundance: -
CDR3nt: TGTGCCAGCAGGTCTTCGGGGGAAGATACGCAGTATTTT
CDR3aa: CASRSSGEDTQYF

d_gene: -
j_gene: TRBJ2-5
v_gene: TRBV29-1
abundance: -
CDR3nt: TGCAGCGTTGCCCACAAGCCTCAAGAGACCCAGTACTTC
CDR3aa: CSVAHKPQETQYF

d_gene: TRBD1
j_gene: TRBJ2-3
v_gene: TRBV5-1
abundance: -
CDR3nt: TGCGCCAGCAGCTACTCGACAGGGGGCGATACGCAGTATTTT
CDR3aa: CASSYSTGGDTQYF

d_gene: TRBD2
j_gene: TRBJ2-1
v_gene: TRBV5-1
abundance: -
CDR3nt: TGCGCCAGCAGCCCGACCGGGACTAGCACCAATGAGCAGTTCTTC
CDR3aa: CASSPTGTSTNEQFF

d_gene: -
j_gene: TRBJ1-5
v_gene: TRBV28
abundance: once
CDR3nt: TGTGCCACCTCTGGGGGCTTGGGCAATCAGCCCCAGCATTTT
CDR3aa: CATSGGLGNQPQHF

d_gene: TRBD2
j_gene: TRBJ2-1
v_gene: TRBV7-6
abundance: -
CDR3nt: TGTGCCAGCAGCCGTATGGGGACTAGCGGAGGACCCAATGAGCAGTTCTTC
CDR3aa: CASSRMGTSGGPNEQFF

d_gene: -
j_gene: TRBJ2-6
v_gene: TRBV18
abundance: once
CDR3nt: TGTGCCAGCTCACCTGGGATGGGGGTAACTGGGGCCAACGTCCTGACTTTC
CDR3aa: CASSPGMGVTGANVLTF

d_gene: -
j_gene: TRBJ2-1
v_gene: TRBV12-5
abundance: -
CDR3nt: TGTGCCAGCGAGGGGACTCGTTACAATGAGCAGTTCTTC
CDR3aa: CASEGTRYNEQFF

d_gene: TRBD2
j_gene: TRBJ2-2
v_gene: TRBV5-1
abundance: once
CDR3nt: TGCGCCAGCAGCGTGGGACTAGCGGGGCCCACCGGGGAGCTGTTTTTT
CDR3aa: CASSVGLAGPTGELFF

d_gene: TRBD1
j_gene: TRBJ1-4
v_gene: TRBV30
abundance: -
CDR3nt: TGTGCCTGGGACAGGGGGCTTTTAGCTAATGAAAAACTGTTTTTT
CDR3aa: CAWDRGLLANEKLFF

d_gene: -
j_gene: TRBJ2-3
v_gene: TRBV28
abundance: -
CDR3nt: TGTGCCATCCTAGCTCAGGGGAGGGTCACAGATACGCAGTATTTT
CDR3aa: CAILAQGRVTDTQYF

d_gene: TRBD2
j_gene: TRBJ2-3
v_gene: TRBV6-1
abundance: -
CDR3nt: TGTGCCAGCAGTGAAGTTGGGCTAGCGGGATTCACAGATACGCAGTATTTT
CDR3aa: CASSEVGLAGFTDTQYF

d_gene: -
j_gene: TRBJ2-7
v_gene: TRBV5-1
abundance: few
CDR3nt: TGCGCCAGCAGCTTGGAGGGTAGGTCCTACGAGCAGTACTTC
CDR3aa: CASSLEGRSYEQYF

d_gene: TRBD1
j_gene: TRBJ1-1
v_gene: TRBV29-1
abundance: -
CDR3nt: TGCAGCGTTGAAGCAGGGGGGGGGACTGAAGCTTTCTTT
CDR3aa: CSVEAGGGTEAFF

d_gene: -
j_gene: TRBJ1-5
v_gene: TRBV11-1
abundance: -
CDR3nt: TGTGCCAGCAGCTTAGACAGGGAGGATATTTATCGGCATTTT
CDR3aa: CASSLDREDIYRHF

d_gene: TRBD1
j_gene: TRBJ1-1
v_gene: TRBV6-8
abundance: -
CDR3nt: TGTGCCATCAGTGGGACAGGTTCGAACACTGAAGCTTTCTTT
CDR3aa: CAISGTGSNTEAFF

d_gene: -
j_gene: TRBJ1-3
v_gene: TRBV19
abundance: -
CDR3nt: TGTGCCGTTGGGGCAGGGCAATCTGGAAACACCATATATTTT
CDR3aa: CAVGAGQSGNTIYF

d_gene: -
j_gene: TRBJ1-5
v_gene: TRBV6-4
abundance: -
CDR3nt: TGTGCCACCCAGGGTTATATCAATCAGCCCCAGCATTTT
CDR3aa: CATQGYINQPQHF

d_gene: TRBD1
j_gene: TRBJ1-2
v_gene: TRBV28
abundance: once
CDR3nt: TGTGCCAGCAGGGGACAGGGAAAGGACTATGGCTACACCTTC
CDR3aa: CASRGQGKDYGYTF

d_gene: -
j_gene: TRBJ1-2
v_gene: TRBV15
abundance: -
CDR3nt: TGTGCCACCAGCAGAGATAACATCCAAATACTCTATGGCTACACCTTC
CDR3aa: CATSRDNIQILYGYTF

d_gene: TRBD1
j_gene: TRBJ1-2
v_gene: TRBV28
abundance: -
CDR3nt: TGTGCCAGCAGTTTAGGGGGACAGCTCTACACCTTC
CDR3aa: CASSLGGQLYTF

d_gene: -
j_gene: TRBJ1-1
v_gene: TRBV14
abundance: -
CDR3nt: TGTGCCAGCAGCCGAAGTACAGGGTCGGGGACTGAAGCTTTCTTT
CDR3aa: CASSRSTGSGTEAFF

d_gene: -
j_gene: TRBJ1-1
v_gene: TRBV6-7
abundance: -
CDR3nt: TGTGCCAGCAGTTACGCGTTTTCGGCTTTCTTT
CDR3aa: CASSYAFSAFF

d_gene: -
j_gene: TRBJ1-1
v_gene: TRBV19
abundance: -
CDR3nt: TGTGCCAGTAGTGCCGGGACTCCGATCACGAAGAACACTGAAGCTTTCTTT
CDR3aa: CASSAGTPITKNTEAFF

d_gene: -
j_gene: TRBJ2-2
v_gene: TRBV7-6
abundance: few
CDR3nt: TGTGCCAGCAGCCACCCGTCGGGAGTGGGAGCTGTGGACACCGGGGAGCTGTTTTTT
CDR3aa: CASSHPSGVGAVDTGELFF

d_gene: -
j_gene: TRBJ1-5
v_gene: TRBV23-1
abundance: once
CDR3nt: TGCGCCAGCAGCTTGGACAGCCTGGGCAATCAGCCCCAGCATTTT
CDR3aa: CASSLDSLGNQPQHF

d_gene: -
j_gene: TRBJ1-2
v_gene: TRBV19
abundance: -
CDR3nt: TGTGCCAGTACTGAGACCGGGGCTCTGGATGGCTACACCTTC
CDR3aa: CASTETGALDGYTF

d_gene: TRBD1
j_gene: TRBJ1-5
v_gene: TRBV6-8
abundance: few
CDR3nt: TGTGCCAGCAGTTACTCGAAGGGGGCGGGTGATAGCAATCAGCCCCAGCATTTT
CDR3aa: CASSYSKGAGDSNQPQHF

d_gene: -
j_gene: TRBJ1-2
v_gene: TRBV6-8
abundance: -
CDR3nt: TGTGCCAGCAGCGAACCCGGGGGTTATGGCTACACCTTC
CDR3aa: CASSEPGGYGYTF

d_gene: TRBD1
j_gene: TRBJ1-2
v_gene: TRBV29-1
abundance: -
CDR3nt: TGCAGCGTTGAGGAGGGACAGGGACCCCTCGGCTATGGCTACACCTTC
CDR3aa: CSVEEGQGPLGYGYTF

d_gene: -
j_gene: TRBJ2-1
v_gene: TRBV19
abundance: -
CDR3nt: TGTGCCAGTTCCCTGACTATTCACAATGAGCAGTTCTTC
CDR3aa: CASSLTIHNEQFF

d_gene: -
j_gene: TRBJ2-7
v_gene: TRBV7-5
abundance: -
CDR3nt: TGTGCCAGCAGTATGGGCGGTTCTTTGTCCTCCGAGCAGTACTTC
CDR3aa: CASSMGGSLSSEQYF

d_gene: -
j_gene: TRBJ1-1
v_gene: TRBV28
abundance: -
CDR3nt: TGTGCCAGCAGTCCGTCGGGGACTGAAGCTTTCTTT
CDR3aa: CASSPSGTEAFF

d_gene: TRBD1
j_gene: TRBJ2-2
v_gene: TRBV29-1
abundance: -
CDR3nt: TGCAGCGTTACAAACAGGGGCGCCGGGGAGCTGTTTTTT
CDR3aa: CSVTNRGAGELFF

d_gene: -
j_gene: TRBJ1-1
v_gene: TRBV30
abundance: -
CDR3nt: TGTGCCTGCGTTCAGGTTCGGTCTGAAGCTTTCTTT
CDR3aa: CACVQVRSEAFF

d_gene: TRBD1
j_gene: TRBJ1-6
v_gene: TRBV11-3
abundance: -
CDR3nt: TGTGCCAGCAGCTTAGTAAGGGGGCGAGATTCACCCCTCCACTTT
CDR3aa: CASSLVRGRDSPLHF

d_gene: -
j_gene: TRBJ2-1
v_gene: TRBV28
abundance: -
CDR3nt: TGTGCCAGCAGTTGGGCGGTCTACAATGAGCAGTTCTTC
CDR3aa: CASSWAVYNEQFF

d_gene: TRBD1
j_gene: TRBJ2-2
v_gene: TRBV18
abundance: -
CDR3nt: TGTGCCAGCTCACGGGACAGCACCGGGGAGCTGTTTTTT
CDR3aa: CASSRDSTGELFF

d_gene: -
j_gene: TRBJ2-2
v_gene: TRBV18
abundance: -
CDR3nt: TGTGCCAGCTCACCACCGGGTCGTTCCGGGGAGCTGTTTTTT
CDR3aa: CASSPPGRSGELFF

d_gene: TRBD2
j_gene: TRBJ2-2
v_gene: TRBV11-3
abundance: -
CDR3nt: TGTGCCAGCAGCAAAGGGGGACTAGCGGCCGGGGAGCTGTTTTTT
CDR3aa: CASSKGGLAAGELFF

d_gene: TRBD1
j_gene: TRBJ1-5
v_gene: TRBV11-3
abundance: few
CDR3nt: TGTGCCAGCAGCTCCTGGCAGGGGGGTCAGCCCCAGCATTTT
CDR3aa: CASSSWQGGQPQHF

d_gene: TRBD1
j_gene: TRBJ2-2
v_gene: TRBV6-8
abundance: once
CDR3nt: TGTGCCAGCAAGCCCGGGACAGAGAACACCGGGGAGCTGTTTTTT
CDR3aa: CASKPGTENTGELFF

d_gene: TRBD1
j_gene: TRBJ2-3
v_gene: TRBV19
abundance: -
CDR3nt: TGTGCCAGTAGCTGGGACAGGGGCGGTGAAGATACGCAGTATTTT
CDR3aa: CASSWDRGGEDTQYF

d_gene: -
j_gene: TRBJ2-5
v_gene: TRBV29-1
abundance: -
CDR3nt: TGCAGCGTTGCTCGGGGTCAAGAGACCCAGTACTTC
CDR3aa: CSVARGQETQYF